This T cell receptor beta chain emerged from a study of T cell repertoires in cytomegalovirus infection. Looking at the study overall: The authors used CMV epitopes that were HLA-C-restricted (recently identified) and HLA-B-restricted (well studied). Both CMV infection and a matching HLA type were indicated by public TCR beta signatures. The study, taken as a whole, reports: Clonotype analysis showed dominance of the ex vivo response by HLA-C-restricted CMV-specific TCR beta clonotypes. Cumulative public TCR beta family frequency identified carriers of CMV plus the relevant HLA.

About this clonotype: Its target is unknown.

MiXCR, run by TCRdb on the reads, gives a single entry per CDR3 protein. This repertoire shows over 40,000 distinct CDR3 sequences, about 21% found once; its top ten account for roughly 50%. Trimming removed 0 bases from V and 3 bases from J, with 3 bases in between. Germline values: CDR1 SGDLS, CDR2 YYNGEE. The CDR3 is made up of 13 amino acids. Sequences were derived from CD8+ T cells from cultured PBMCs, sampled from culture after CMV antigen stimulation. This rearrangement joins TRBV9 to TRBJ2-2; no reliable D call. The origin of this receptor is a human donor in good health (CMV status not recorded). Some clones in this sample may be carry-over from other donors' samples. CDR3 protein: CASSVGDTGELFF. The CDR3 bases are TGTGCCAGCAGCGTAGGGGACACCGGGGAGCTGTTTTTT.